The 20 T cell receptor beta chains below come from one sample, sequenced in a study of Graves' ophthalmopathy and Graves' hyperthyroidism. Transcripts of RNA were the source for amplifying TCR beta CDR3 regions. HTBI primers were employed in first-round RT-PCR, then a second-round multiplex PCR followed. TCRdb re-called the multiplex PCR reads through MiXCR, storing one row per CDR3 protein. The sample records over 40,000 distinct CDR3 sequences, roughly 52% being singletons. The sequenced sample consisted of peripheral blood. Receptor source: an adult man with Graves' ophthalmopathy.

This clonotype was picked up a small number of times. The chain recombines TRBV20-1 with TRBJ2-5, with 9 bases fitting TRBD2. CDR1 is DFQATT, CDR2 SNEGSKA, per germline (reference sequence). Trimming removed 5 bases from V and 5 bases from J; junction bases left unmatched: 6. CDR3 length: 13 amino acids. The CDR3 here is CSARREGRETQYF. Here the CDR3 DNA reads TGCAGTGCTCGGCGGGAGGGACGGGAGACCCAGTACTTC.

The V call is TRBV9, the J call TRBJ2-3; D is uncertain. This CDR3 comprises 15 residues. The V gene's germline CDR1 is SGDLS and CDR2 YYNGEE. V lost 0 bases, J lost 11 bases, and 19 bases lay in between. The CDR3 bases are TGTGCCAGCAGCGTAGGGGTAGCCCCCTACAATGAGCAGTATTTT. It is translated as CASSVGVAPYNEQYF.

Concerning this clonotype itself: Being one base from a much bigger clone, this may be a read error. The chain couples TRBV6-1 to TRBJ2-2, with 8 bases fitting TRBD2. There are 17 residues in the CDR3. Looked up from germline, CDR1 is MNHNS and CDR2 is SASEGT. The ends lost 6 bases at V and 3 bases at J; junction bases unmatched: 12. The CDR3 spells CASSRSPGGSDTGELFF. In DNA form, the CDR3 reads TGTGCCAGCAGCAGAAGTCCGGGGGGGTCGGACACCGGGGAGCTGTTTTTT.

This clonotype was detected ten times or more. J is TRBJ1-5 and V is TRBV5-1; no reliable D call. CDR1 SGHRS and CDR2 YFSETQ come from the germline V gene. The CDR3 is 15 amino acids. Trimming removed 1 base from V and 5 bases from J, with 13 bases in between. The CDR3, as DNA: TGCGCCAGCAGCTTGCAGACGGGAGAGGATCAGCCCCAGCATTTT. Its protein product is CASSLQTGEDQPQHF.

For this clonotype: At one end the junction does not follow the germline gene, possibly because of a read error. This rearrangement joins TRBV4-1 to TRBJ2-2; D is unresolved. The CDR3 has 13 amino acids. In germline, CDR1 is MGHRA, CDR2 YSYEKL. CDR3 protein: CASNQGVTGELFF. DNA of the CDR3: TGCGCCAGCAACCAAGGCGTCACCGGGGAGCTGTTTTTT.

The J gene is TRBJ1-4, the V gene TRBV20-1; D is possibly TRBD1 (5 bases). Germline CDR1 DFQATT, CDR2 SNEGSKA (reference sequence). CDR3 size: 22 residues. V dropped 1 base and J dropped 11 bases, with 41 bases sitting between them. The CDR3, as DNA: TGCAGTGCTAGAGTTTTTCGGGATTCGTTTAACTGGAGATCGGGGGGGAGTGAGAAACTGTTTTTT. Amino acid sequence: CSARVFRDSFNWRSGGSEKLFF.

The rearrangement uses TRBV9 and TRBJ2-1, with 9 bases aligning to TRBD1. The CDR3 covers 17 residues. V shed 5 bases and J 6 bases; nucleotides not matched to a gene: 15. Germline V gene sequence: CDR1 SGDLS, CDR2 YYNGEE. In DNA form, the CDR3 reads TGTGCCAGCAGTTCCCCGTCCGTGACAGGGGGTCCCAATGAGCAGTTCTTC. It yields the protein CASSSPSVTGGPNEQFF.

There are many counts of this clonotype. V and J are TRBV5-1 and TRBJ2-1, with D possibly TRBD2 on 5 matching bases. The germline CDR1 and CDR2 sequences are SGHRS and YFSETQ. The CDR3 extends over 16 amino acids. Trimming left V 4 bases short and J 2 bases short, with 16 bases between. CDR3 bases: TGCGCCAGCAGCCCTCGGAACGGGATCGCCTACAATGAGCAGTTCTTC. Translation gives CASSPRNGIAYNEQFF.

V usage is TRBV28 and J usage is TRBJ1-4; D not certain. CDR3 length: 14 residues. Germline-derived CDR1 and CDR2 are MDHEN and SYDVKM. Trimming stripped 10 bases from V and 11 bases from J, with 23 bases between. This CDR3 is CATRRPPPSGKLFF. The CDR3, as DNA: TGTGCCACCCGGCGGCCCCCACCTTCGGGGAAACTGTTTTTT.

The rearrangement links TRBV20-1 to TRBJ1-5; the match to TRBD1 covers 7 bases. Germline assignment: CDR1 DFQATT and CDR2 SNEGSKA (reference sequence). The trim removed 4 bases at V and 1 base at J, leaving 1 base unmatched. The CDR3 extends over 13 amino acids. The CDR3 loop reads CSATGGSNQPQHF. CDR3 coding DNA: TGCAGTGCTACAGGGGGGAGCAATCAGCCCCAGCATTTT.

This chain links TRBV7-8 with TRBJ1-2, with TRBD1 as a possible D gene (5 bases). CDR1 is SGHVS, CDR2 FQNEAQ, per germline. The ends were cut back, 0 bases at V and 4 bases at J, with 12 bases in the middle. The length of the CDR3 is 15 residues. CDR3 loop: CASSLAGREPYGYTF. DNA for the CDR3: TGTGCCAGCAGCTTAGCGGGCAGGGAACCCTATGGCTACACCTTC.

In this sample, this clonotype turned up many times. Possible read error: a much larger clone is one base away. The V call is TRBV19, the J call TRBJ2-3; TRBD2 matches 8 bases. This CDR3 has 13 residues. The V segment lost 5 bases and the J segment 9 bases; nucleotides outside the gene matches: 7. The V gene's germline CDR1 is LNHDA and CDR2 SQIVND (reference sequence). The CDR3 DNA reads as TGTGCCAGTAGTTATAGCGGGGAAGGCACGCAGTATTTT. It translates to CASSYSGEGTQYF.

The genes are TRBV29-1 and TRBJ2-3; 13 nucleotides align to TRBD2. V lost 5 bases to trimming and J lost 0 bases; unmatched junction nucleotides: 11. This CDR3 is built from 18 residues. Germline lookup yields CDR1 SQVTM and CDR2 ANQGSEA. This CDR3 reads CSVPRTSGGDSSTDTQYF. In DNA, the CDR3 is TGCAGCGTTCCCCGGACTAGCGGGGGAGATTCTAGCACAGATACGCAGTATTTT.

This clonotype was observed a few times. The CDR3 sequence is CASSPGGNTEAFF. Written as DNA, the CDR3 is TGTGCCAGCTCACCAGGGGGCAACACTGAAGCTTTCTTT. The rearrangement links TRBV18 to TRBJ1-1; possibly TRBD1 for D (6 bases). V lost 2 bases, J lost 2 bases, and 6 bases lay in between. Germline CDR1 KGHSH, CDR2 LQKENI. The CDR3 runs to 13 residues. Variable domain in full (rest from reference TRBV18 and TRBJ1-1): NAGVMQNPRHLVRRRGQEARLRCSPMKGHSHVYWYRQLPEEGLKFMVYLQKENIIDESGMPKERFSAEFPKEGPSILRIQQVVRGDSAAYFCASSPGGNTEAFFGQGTRLTVV.

This chain uses TRBV6-5 with TRBJ2-5; TRBD2 might be the D (5 bases). The V end lost 6 bases, the J end lost 2 bases, and 16 bases lay between the germline ends. The CDR3 consists of 15 residues. Germline assignment: CDR1 MNHEY and CDR2 SVGAGI. The CDR3 sequence is CASRTPADFQETQYF. The DNA for the CDR3 is TGTGCCAGCAGGACCCCAGCGGATTTTCAAGAGACCCAGTACTTC.

In this sample, this clonotype turned up a few times. V and J are TRBV18 and TRBJ2-5, with 14 bases aligning to TRBD2. Per the germline V gene, CDR1 is KGHSH and CDR2 is LQKENI. V lost 3 bases and J lost 2; bases outside the gene matches: 8. CDR3 length: 18 amino acids. The CDR3 DNA is TGTGCCAGCTCACCGCGCGGACTAGCGGGAGGACGACAAGAGACCCAGTACTTC. This encodes CASSPRGLAGGRQETQYF.

The V gene is TRBV3-1, the J gene TRBJ1-6; no clear D. Germline CDR1 reads LGHDT; CDR2 reads YNNKEL (reference sequence). Deletions cut 0 bases from V and 8 bases from J, with 8 bases between. The CDR3 is made up of 14 amino acids. The CDR3 nucleotides read TGTGCCAGCAGCCAAGAAGGCAGAGATTCACCCCTCCACTTT. Protein: CASSQEGRDSPLHF.

The rearrangement joins TRBV13 to TRBJ1-3; TRBD1 is a possible D gene (6 bases). Trimming removed 5 bases at V and 4 bases at J, with 21 bases between. This CDR3 has 17 residues. Germline CDR1 is PRHDT and CDR2 is FYEKMQ (reference sequence). The CDR3 region has the DNA TGTGCCAGCAGCCATACAGCCTTGGGGGCAGCCGGAAACACCATATATTTT. Protein: CASSHTALGAAGNTIYF.

In its sample, this clonotype was seen once. The J gene is TRBJ2-5, the V gene TRBV29-1; weak D call: TRBD1 (5 bases). This CDR3 has 11 amino acids. Germline CDR1 SQVTM, CDR2 ANQGSEA. The CDR3 bases are TGCAGTCGTACAGGAGAAGAGACCCAGTACTTC. This codes for CSRTGEETQYF.

Only a few counts were recorded for this clonotype. The chain employs TRBV19 and TRBJ2-7, with a tentative D call TRBD1 (6 bases). CDR1 and CDR2 (germline): LNHDA, SQIVND (reference sequence). V lost 3 bases, J lost 4 bases, and 10 bases lay in between. This CDR3 region has 13 residues. The CDR3 bases are TGTGCCAGTAGTATGGACAGCCAGTACGAGCAGTACTTC. Its translation is CASSMDSQYEQYF. The full variable domain, its missing parts supplied by reference TRBV19 and TRBJ2-7, is DGGITQSPKYLFRKEGQNVTLSCEQNLNHDAMYWYRQDPGQGLRLIYYSQIVNDFQKGDIAEGYSVSREKKESFPLTVTSAQKNPTAFYLCASSMDSQYEQYFGPGTRLTVT.